One and the same sample provided the 19 T cell receptor beta chains below, sequenced in a study of T cells in Graves' hyperthyroidism and ophthalmopathy. The source material, RNA transcripts, was used to amplify TCR beta CDR3 regions. Primed by the HTBI set, a first-round RT-PCR was run on the TCR CDR3. Each CDR3 protein is one row after TCRdb ran MiXCR on the multiplex PCR reads. This sample has about 680,000 distinct CDR3 sequences, with approximately 36% found just once. Sequenced: blood. These receptors all come from a woman aged 40 to 49 with Graves' hyperthyroidism.

There are many counts of this clonotype. V gene TRBV7-2 combines with J gene TRBJ2-7; 8 bases fit TRBD2. Germline lookup yields CDR1 SGHTA and CDR2 FQGNSA. The CDR3 sequence is 16 residues long. Trimming at V came to 6 bases and at J to 1 base, leaving 11 bases not matched to a gene. As DNA, the CDR3 is TGTGCCAGCAGTTCTCGGACTAGCTCCAGGTCCTACGAGCAGTACTTC. Its translation is CASSSRTSSRSYEQYF.

The sample holds many counts of this clonotype. The rearrangement joins TRBV29-1 to TRBJ1-2, with 7 bases aligning to TRBD1. Germline loops: CDR1 SQVTM, CDR2 ANQGSEA. There are 11 residues in the CDR3. The V and J ends lost 7 bases and 8 bases, in that order; junction bases with no gene match: 7. The CDR3 here is CSGETGRGYTF. CDR3 nucleotide sequence: TGCAGCGGTGAGACAGGGCGCGGCTACACCTTC.

This clonotype was found many times. The chain combines TRBV6-6 with TRBJ1-1; D not resolved. CDR3 length equals 11 residues. The V gene lost 3 bases and the J gene lost 6 bases, with 5 bases spanning the gap. Germline V gene data show CDR1 as MNHNY and CDR2 as SVGAGI (reference sequence). The CDR3: CASSYPAEAFF. CDR3 nucleotide sequence: TGTGCCAGCAGTTATCCAGCTGAAGCTTTCTTT.

V is TRBV10-3 and J is TRBJ1-5; the match to TRBD1 covers 10 bases. The CDR3 is made up of 15 amino acids. The V gene's germline CDR1 is ENHRY and CDR2 SYGVKD. With V trimmed by 7 bases and J by 7 bases, 10 bases remained unmatched. As DNA, the CDR3 is TGTGCCATCACCCGTGGGACAGGGGTCGGGCAGCCCCAGCATTTT. Translated: CAITRGTGVGQPQHF.

This clonotype showed up just a few times. The rearrangement uses TRBV19 and TRBJ2-6; possibly TRBD2 for D (6 bases). The CDR3 runs to 17 residues. V gave up 0 bases and J gave up 2 bases, with 11 bases separating them. Germline assignment: CDR1 LNHDA and CDR2 SQIVND (reference sequence). The chain's CDR3 is CASSIEAGRPGANVLTF. In DNA form, the CDR3 reads TGTGCCAGTAGTATAGAGGCGGGACGGCCTGGGGCCAACGTCCTGACTTTC.

Many counts were recorded for this clonotype. The chain carries TRBV20-1 and TRBJ2-7, with 8 bases lining up with TRBD2. Germline CDR1 DFQATT, CDR2 SNEGSKA (reference sequence). This CDR3 contains 14 residues. V trimming: 3 bases; J trimming: 4 bases; junction bases outside the gene matches: 8. CDR3 region: CSARKLAEEYEQYF. The CDR3 DNA reads as TGCAGTGCTAGGAAACTAGCGGAGGAATACGAGCAGTACTTC.

This clonotype has more than one count but fewer than ten. The chain joins TRBV11-3 to TRBJ2-7; 10 bases fit TRBD1. The CDR3 spans 16 residues. CDR1 SGHNT and CDR2 YENEEA come from the germline V gene. With 4 bases clipped from V and 2 bases from J, the junction kept 8 bases outside the gene matches. CDR3 in amino acids: CASSWVTGGPTYEQYF. In DNA, the CDR3 is TGTGCCAGCAGCTGGGTGACAGGGGGCCCAACCTACGAGCAGTACTTC.

The CDR3, as DNA: TGTGCCACCACCGGGACAGGTTCCTACGAGCAGTACTTC. Its translation: CATTGTGSYEQYF. The chain is built from TRBV7-9 and TRBJ2-7; the match to TRBD1 covers 8 bases. The germline CDR1 and CDR2 sequences are SEHNR and FQNEAQ (reference sequence). CDR3 length: 13 amino acids. Unmatched junction bases numbered 6, after V lost 10 bases and J lost 1 base. The entire variable domain, with the rest obtained from reference TRBV7-9 and TRBJ2-7, is as follows: DTGVSQNPRHKITKRGQNVTFRCDPISEHNRLYWYRQTLGQGPEFLTYFQNEAQLEKSRLLSDRFSAERPKGSFSTLEIQRTEQGDSAMYLCATTGTGSYEQYFGPGTRLTVT.

The V and J genes are TRBV6-2 or TRBV6-3 and TRBJ1-2; TRBD1 matches 12 bases. The germline V gene encodes CDR1 MNHEY and CDR2 SVGEGT. This CDR3 has 16 residues. V was clipped by 7 bases and J by 8 bases; unmatched bases: 14. The CDR3 sequence is CASTDSTGTGGVGYTF. The CDR3 nucleotides read TGTGCCAGCACCGACTCCACCGGGACAGGGGGCGTCGGCTACACCTTC.

The J gene is TRBJ2-5, the V gene TRBV9; 12 bases align to TRBD2. The V gene end was trimmed by 0 bases and the J gene end by 4 bases; junction bases not matched to a gene: 4. The germline CDR1 and CDR2 sequences are SGDLS and YYNGEE. This CDR3 has 16 residues. CDR3 bases: TGTGCCAGCAGCGTAGGGACTAGCGGGGTGGGAGAGACCCAGTACTTC. It translates to CASSVGTSGVGETQYF.

The genes are TRBV7-2 and TRBJ2-5, with D uncertain. CDR1 and CDR2 (germline): SGHTA, FQGNSA. The length of the CDR3 is 15 residues. The ends were cut back, 8 bases at V and 0 bases at J, with 16 bases in the middle. The CDR3 spells CASSPARRYQETQYF. The DNA for the CDR3 is TGTGCCAGCTCACCTGCCCGACGGTACCAAGAGACCCAGTACTTC.

The chain carries TRBV9 and TRBJ2-5; TRBD2 agrees at 12 bases. V shed 0 bases, J shed 2 bases, and the junction held 5 bases outside the gene matches. The CDR3 has 17 residues. The germline CDR1 and CDR2 sequences are SGDLS and YYNGEE. The CDR3 sequence is CASSVGLLAGGQETQYF. CDR3 DNA sequence: TGTGCCAGCAGCGTAGGGCTTCTAGCGGGAGGGCAAGAGACCCAGTACTTC.

With respect to this clonotype: The junction does not match germline at one end; this may be a read error. This chain connects TRBV6-5 to TRBJ1-1; 7 bases match TRBD1. There are 18 residues in the CDR3. CDR1 is MNHEY, CDR2 SVGAGI, per germline. The CDR3 nucleotides are TGTGCCAGCAGTTCACTCGTGACAGGGTGGTCTCGGAACACTGAAGCCTTCTTT. Encoded protein: CASSSLVTGWSRNTEAFF.

This clonotype has just a few counts. A much larger clone is a single base away; this may be a read error. This sequence joins TRBV7-9 and TRBJ2-6; perhaps TRBD1 as D (5 bases). From germline, CDR1 is SEHNR and CDR2 FQNEAQ (reference sequence). This CDR3 comprises 15 residues. With 5 bases removed from V and 0 bases from J, the gap between germline ends came to 8 bases. CDR3 loop: CASSPTVSGANVLTF. Written as DNA, the CDR3 is TGTGCCAGCAGCCCGACAGTCTCTGGGGCCAACGTCCTGACTTTC.

This chain uses TRBV10-1 with TRBJ1-2; 8 bases are a match to TRBD1. Germline trimming cut 2 bases from V and 9 bases from J; bases unmatched to any gene: 8. The CDR3 has 14 amino acids. Per germline, CDR1 WNHNN and CDR2 SYGVQD (reference sequence). The CDR3 coding sequence is TGCGCCAGCAGTGAGAGCCGGACAGGGCAGAGCTACACCTTC. Its protein is CASSESRTGQSYTF.

The chain joins TRBV30 to TRBJ1-2, with D hard to call. The CDR3 loop spans 13 amino acids. Trimming pared 4 bases from V and 3 bases from J, leaving 12 bases between. Germline CDR1 GTSNPN, CDR2 SVGIG (reference sequence). The CDR3 nucleotides are TGTGCCTGGACCAAAGGTCTTCACTATGGCTACACCTTC. Its protein is CAWTKGLHYGYTF.

This chain connects TRBV5-1 to TRBJ2-2; 11 bases agree with TRBD2. Trimming cost V 3 bases and J 2 bases; bases outside gene matches: 3. CDR1 and CDR2 (germline): SGHRS, YFSETQ. The CDR3 is 16 residues long. The CDR3 DNA sequence: TGCGCCAGCAGCTGGGGACTAGCGGATAACACCGGGGAGCTGTTTTTT. Residues: CASSWGLADNTGELFF. Looking up the rest from reference TRBV5-1 and TRBJ2-2 gives the full variable domain: KAGVTQTPRYLIKTRGQQVTLSCSPISGHRSVSWYQQTPGQGLQFLFEYFSETQRNKGNFPGRFSGRQFSNSRSEMNVSTLELGDSALYLCASSWGLADNTGELFFGEGSRLTVL.

V and J are TRBV29-1 and TRBJ2-7; tentative D call: TRBD2 (6 bases). V was shortened by 8 bases and J by 3 bases, with 17 bases between the two germline ends. This CDR3 is 13 amino acids long. In germline, CDR1 is SQVTM, CDR2 ANQGSEA. CDR3 in amino acids: CSSEEGRIYEQYF. CDR3 DNA: TGCAGCAGTGAGGAGGGGCGGATCTACGAGCAGTACTTC.

The sample holds many counts of this clonotype. The chain links TRBV5-4 to TRBJ1-1; D remains unclear. The germline gives CDR1 SGHNT, CDR2 YYREEE (reference sequence). Trimming took off 2 bases at V and 6 bases at J, with 11 bases between the two ends. The CDR3 spans 13 residues. CDR3: CASSFVLGAEAFF. CDR3 in DNA: TGTGCCAGCAGCTTCGTCCTGGGCGCTGAAGCTTTCTTT. The whole variable domain, filled in from reference TRBV5-4 and TRBJ1-1, reads ETGVTQSPTHLIKTRGQQVTLRCSSQSGHNTVSWYQQALGQGPQFIFQYYREEENGRGNFPPRFSGLQFPNYSSELNVNALELDDSALYLCASSFVLGAEAFFGQGTRLTVV.